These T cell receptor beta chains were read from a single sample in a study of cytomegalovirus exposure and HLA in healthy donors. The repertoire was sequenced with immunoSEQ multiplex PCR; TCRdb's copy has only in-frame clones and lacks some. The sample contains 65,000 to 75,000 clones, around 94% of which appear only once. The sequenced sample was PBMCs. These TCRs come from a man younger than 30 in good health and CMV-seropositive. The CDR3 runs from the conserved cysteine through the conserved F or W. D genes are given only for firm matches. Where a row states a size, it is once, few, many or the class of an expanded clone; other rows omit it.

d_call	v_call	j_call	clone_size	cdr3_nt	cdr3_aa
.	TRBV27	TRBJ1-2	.	TGTGCCAGCAGTTTATTCGCCCGGGGCTATGGCTACACCTTC	CASSLFARGYGYTF
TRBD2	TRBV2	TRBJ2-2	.	TGTGCCAGCAGCAAAGAGGCTAGCGGGAGAGGCGGGGAGCTGTTTTTT	CASSKEASGRGGELFF
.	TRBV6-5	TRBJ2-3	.	TGTGCCAGCATCAGACAGGGCACAGATACGCAGTATTTT	CASIRQGTDTQYF
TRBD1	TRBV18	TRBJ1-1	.	TGTGCCAGCTCACCGCGACAGGGTGGTGGTACTGAAGCTTTCTTT	CASSPRQGGGTEAFF
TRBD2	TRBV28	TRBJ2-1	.	TGTGCCAGCAGCCCCACGGGACTAGCGGGAGTTTTTAATGAGCAGTTCTTC	CASSPTGLAGVFNEQFF
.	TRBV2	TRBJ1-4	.	TGTGCCAGCAGTGAAGGTAGCGGAGAAAAACTGTTTTTT	CASSEGSGEKLFF
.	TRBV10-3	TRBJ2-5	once	TGTGCCATCAGCCCCCGGGAGAACAGAGAGACCCAGTACTTC	CAISPRENRETQYF
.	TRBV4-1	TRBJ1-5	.	TGCGCCAGCAGCCAAGGCCGAGATGTATTAAATCAGCCCCAGCATTTT	CASSQGRDVLNQPQHF
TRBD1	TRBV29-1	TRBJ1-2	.	TGCAGCGCGATATCACCGGGACAGGCGTCGTCTGGCTACACCTTC	CSAISPGQASSGYTF
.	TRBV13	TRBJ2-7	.	TGTGCCAGCAGCTTAGGGGCCGAGCAGTACTTC	CASSLGAEQYF
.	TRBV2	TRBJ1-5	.	TGTGCCAGCAGTGAAGGAGTCAGGCTTAATCAGCCCCAGCATTTT	CASSEGVRLNQPQHF
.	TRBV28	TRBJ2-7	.	TGTGCCAGCAGTTCATCCTACGAGCAGTACTTC	CASSSSYEQYF
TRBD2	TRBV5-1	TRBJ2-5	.	TGCGCCAGCAGCCAGGGACTAGCGGGAGAGACCCAGTACTTC	CASSQGLAGETQYF
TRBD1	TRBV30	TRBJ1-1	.	TGTGCCTGCAGAGCACAGGGGATCACTGAAGCTTTCTTT	CACRAQGITEAFF
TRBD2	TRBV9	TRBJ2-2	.	TGTGCCAGCAGCTCGAGTAGGGGACTAGCGTCAAACACCGGGGAGCTGTTTTTT	CASSSSRGLASNTGELFF
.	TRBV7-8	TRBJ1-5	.	TGTGCCAGCAGCTTAGCAAGAGGCGGTGGTCAGCCCCAGCATTTT	CASSLARGGGQPQHF
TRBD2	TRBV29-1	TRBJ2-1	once	TGCAGCGTTGAATCTCGGGGGGACCAGGGCCTGTACCTCAATGAGCAGTTCTTC	CSVESRGDQGLYLNEQFF
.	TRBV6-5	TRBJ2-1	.	TGTGCCAGCAGTTACTCCAACTACAATGAGCAGTTCTTC	CASSYSNYNEQFF
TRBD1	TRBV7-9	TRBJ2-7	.	TGTGCCAGCAGCTTAGCGGGACAGGGGTTTTCCCTAACCTACGAGCAGTACTTC	CASSLAGQGFSLTYEQYF
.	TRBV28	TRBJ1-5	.	TGTGCCAGCAGCCCTTCGGGTCAGCCCCAGCATTTT	CASSPSGQPQHF
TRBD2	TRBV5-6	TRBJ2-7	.	TGTGCCAGCACCCGGGGGGGAAGGGGCCAGGGCTACGAGCAGTACTTC	CASTRGGRGQGYEQYF
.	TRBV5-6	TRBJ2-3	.	TGTGCCAGCAGCTTCGTTAGAGGACTCCAAGGTACAGATACGCAGTATTTT	CASSFVRGLQGTDTQYF
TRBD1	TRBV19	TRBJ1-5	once	TGTGCCAGTAGGATCCCGGGACAGGGCCTCAATCAGCCCCAGCATTTT	CASRIPGQGLNQPQHF
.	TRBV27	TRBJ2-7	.	TGTGCCAGCAGTTTCGAGGCAGGGGGGTCGGGTGAGCAGTACTTC	CASSFEAGGSGEQYF
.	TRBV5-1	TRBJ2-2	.	TGCGCCAGCAGTCGGGAGTCGAACACCGGGGAGCTGTTTTTT	CASSRESNTGELFF
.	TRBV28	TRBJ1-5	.	TGTGCCAGCAGATCGGAGACGTATCAGCCCCAGCATTTT	CASRSETYQPQHF
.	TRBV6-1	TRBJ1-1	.	TGTGCCAGCAGTGCAAGCAGGGGGAACACTGAAGCTTTCTTT	CASSASRGNTEAFF
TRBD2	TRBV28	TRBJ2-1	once	TGTGCCAGCAGTTTACTAGCGGGAGGGTCACGGGACAATGAGCAGTTCTTC	CASSLLAGGSRDNEQFF
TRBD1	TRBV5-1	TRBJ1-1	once	TGCGCCAGCAGCTTAGAACAGGGGTGGGGCACTGAAGCTTTCTTT	CASSLEQGWGTEAFF
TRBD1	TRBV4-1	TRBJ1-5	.	TGCGCCAGCAGCCAAGGGGGGGGGACAGGGAGGCGTCTCTTTCAGCCCCAGCATTTT	CASSQGGGTGRRLFQPQHF